This is a list of T cell receptor beta chains from one sample in a study of cytotoxic CD8 clonotypes in ibrutinib-treated CLL. Libraries were prepared by immunoSEQ multiplex PCR; TCRdb keeps only in-frame clonotypes and omits some of them. Counted here are about 140,000 clones, about 72% occurring once; the ten biggest clones make up approximately 28%. The sample was PBMCs, taken after 12 months of ibrutinib treatment. The receptors stem from a human donor with chronic lymphocytic leukemia. Both conserved end residues are part of each CDR3. Each record gives: D gene, clone size, J gene, V gene, CDR3 protein, CDR3 DNA. D genes are given only for firm matches. Clone size is given for some rows only: seen once, a few or many times, or a class if the clone is expanded.

. . TRBJ2-7 TRBV25-1 CASSETGGTAEQYF TGTGCCAGCAGTGAGACGGGTGGGACGGCAGAGCAGTACTTC
TRBD2 few TRBJ2-7 TRBV28 CASTWGSGGAYEQYF TGTGCCAGCACCTGGGGGAGCGGGGGGGCATACGAGCAGTACTTC
. few TRBJ1-1 TRBV27 CASSWGKNTEAFF TGTGCCAGCAGTTGGGGGAAGAACACTGAAGCTTTCTTT
. . TRBJ2-3 TRBV30 CARRRESTDTQYF TGTGCCCGGAGACGGGAGAGCACAGATACGCAGTATTTT
. . TRBJ1-6 TRBV28 CASTQPAGGGYSPLHF TGTGCCAGCACCCAACCGGCCGGAGGGGGGTATTCACCCCTCCACTTT
TRBD2 . TRBJ2-1 TRBV7-9 CASSSSGGAGNEQFF TGTGCCAGCAGCTCCAGCGGGGGGGCCGGAAATGAGCAGTTCTTC
. . TRBJ1-3 TRBV21-1 CASSPTGDWGGNTIYF TGTGCCAGCAGCCCAACAGGGGATTGGGGAGGAAACACCATATATTTT
. few TRBJ1-1 TRBV2 CASIRHSEAFF TGTGCCAGCATAAGACACAGTGAAGCTTTCTTT
TRBD1 . TRBJ2-3 TRBV4-2 CASRGQGDTDTQYF TGTGCCAGTCGCGGGCAGGGGGACACAGATACGCAGTATTTT
. . TRBJ2-7 TRBV2 CASGGTYEQYF TGTGCCAGCGGGGGGACCTACGAGCAGTACTTC
TRBD2 once TRBJ2-3 TRBV11-2 CASSRRREGSTDTQYF TGTGCCAGCAGTAGGAGGCGGGAGGGTAGCACAGATACGCAGTATTTT
TRBD2 once TRBJ2-2 TRBV10-3 CAITSGGAFNTGELFF TGTGCCATCACCAGCGGGGGGGCTTTCAACACCGGGGAGCTGTTTTTT
. . TRBJ2-7 TRBV6-5 CASSYSIGPHPHEQYF TGTGCCAGCAGTTACTCGATCGGACCTCACCCACACGAGCAGTACTTC
TRBD1 once TRBJ2-5 TRBV2 CASRAGTGVETQYF TGTGCCAGCAGAGCCGGGACAGGGGTGGAGACCCAGTACTTC
. . TRBJ1-6 TRBV6-6 CASSYAGNDSPLHF TGTGCCAGCAGTTATGCTGGCAATGATTCACCCCTCCACTTT
TRBD1 . TRBJ1-1 TRBV6-5 CASNRRQGSTEAFF TGTGCCAGCAACCGACGACAGGGGAGCACTGAAGCTTTCTTT
. . TRBJ2-3 TRBV7-3 CASSLGGGLTDTQYF TGTGCCAGCAGCTTAGGCGGGGGCCTCACAGATACGCAGTATTTT
. . TRBJ1-5 TRBV7-2 CASSLDRGGGQPQHF TGTGCCAGCAGCTTAGATCGAGGGGGAGGTCAGCCCCAGCATTTT
. . TRBJ2-5 TRBV6-5 CASSIGQQQETQYF TGTGCCAGCAGTATCGGACAGCAACAAGAGACCCAGTACTTC
. . TRBJ2-7 TRBV4-1 CASSQEGLRSDYEQYF TGCGCCAGCAGCCAAGAAGGCCTTAGAAGCGACTACGAGCAGTACTTC
. . TRBJ1-3 TRBV7-6 CASSSRLSGNTIYF TGTGCCAGCAGCTCCAGGCTCTCTGGAAACACCATATATTTT
. . TRBJ2-7 TRBV11-1 CASSFSGTDAYEQYF TGTGCCAGCAGCTTTTCGGGCACTGACGCCTACGAGCAGTACTTC